Shown below are 4 T cell receptor beta chains from a single sample sequenced in a study of T cells in Graves' hyperthyroidism and ophthalmopathy. Amplification yielded TCR beta CDR3 regions, with RNA transcripts as the source. HTBI primers were the set used in a first-round RT-PCR of the TCR CDR3. TCRdb reanalysed the multiplex PCR reads using MiXCR and keeps one entry per CDR3 protein. The sample lists 600,000 to 650,000 distinct CDR3 sequences, about 17% occurring once. The sample taken for sequencing was blood. The receptor set was obtained from a woman younger than 45 with Graves' hyperthyroidism.

This chain joins TRBV7-9 and TRBJ2-7, with 9 bases that match TRBD1. The length of the CDR3 is 17 residues. Per the germline V gene, CDR1 is SEHNR and CDR2 is FQNEAQ (reference sequence). The V segment lost 0 bases and the J segment 7 bases; nucleotides outside the gene matches: 13. The CDR3 coding sequence is TGTGCCAGCAGCTTAGCGCTAACAGGGGGCCTCTACAATGAGCAGTACTTC. Translating gives CASSLALTGGLYNEQYF.

In this sample, this clonotype turned up many times. The chain links TRBV2 to TRBJ2-2, with 9 positions matching TRBD1. Germline V CDR1 and CDR2: SNHLY, FYNNEI. This CDR3 spans 14 amino acids. The J segment lost 5 bases and the V segment lost 7 bases, leaving 5 bases of the junction unmatched. The CDR3 here is CASIGTGITGELFF. The CDR3 DNA is TGTGCCAGCATTGGGACAGGGATAACCGGGGAGCTGTTTTTT.

This clonotype showed up many times. V is TRBV7-2 and J is TRBJ1-1, with D perhaps matching TRBD1 (5 bases). Germline V gives CDR1 SGHTA, CDR2 FQGNSA. The CDR3 is 18 residues long. Trimming pared 2 bases from V and 1 base from J, leaving 20 bases between. CDR3 nucleotides: TGTGCCAGCAGCTTATCCCCCCAATTGGCAGGACAGAACACTGAAGCTTTCTTT. Encoded protein: CASSLSPQLAGQNTEAFF.

This chain links TRBV28 with TRBJ1-4, with TRBD1 identical over 9 bases. This CDR3 is 15 amino acids long. Germline trimming cut 1 base from V and 7 bases from J; bases unmatched to any gene: 4. From germline, CDR1 is MDHEN and CDR2 SYDVKM. CDR3 protein: CASSLSGQGLEKLFF. The CDR3, as DNA: TGTGCCAGCAGTTTATCGGGACAGGGACTTGAAAAACTGTTTTTT.